Listed below are T cell receptor beta chains from one sample, sequenced in a study of OX40 agonist ivuxolimab in advanced cancers. Data came from immunoSEQ multiplex PCR; TCRdb stores just in-frame clones and leaves some out. Of roughly 49,000 clones in the sample, about 75% were seen once. Sequences were derived from CD4+ or CD8+ T cells sorted from blood, sampled in a trial of the OX40 agonist ivuxolimab. Receptors originate from an adult with an advanced solid tumor such as melanoma, head and neck, liver or kidney cancer. Both conserved end residues are trimmed from each CDR3.

j_call v_call cdr3_aa
TRBJ2-5 TRBV14 ASSQDWGETQY
TRBJ2-2 TRBV5-4 ASSSPSRPTGELF
TRBJ2-1 TRBV5-1 ASSLVRTGPYNEQF
TRBJ2-1 TRBV18 ASSPQGANYNEQF
TRBJ1-5 TRBV6-1 ASSEVWGSSNQPQH
TRBJ1-2 TRBV29-1 SVGSGDNYGYT
TRBJ2-1 TRBV5-4 ASSVFTGYNEQF
TRBJ2-3 TRBV5-5 ASSVSVGGNTDTQY
TRBJ1-1 TRBV18 ASSTRDRTNTEAF
TRBJ2-5 TRBV7-7 ASSLGPGSEETQY
TRBJ2-5 TRBV14 ASSLYWTGRETQY
TRBJ1-5 TRBV18 ASSPGQANQPQH
TRBJ1-5 TRBV5-6 ASSLGRDQPQH
TRBJ2-6 TRBV7-9 ASSLGVDEGSGANVLT
TRBJ2-7 TRBV2 ASSEAGLAGVYEQY
TRBJ1-2 TRBV6-1 ASSPQGDLYGYT
TRBJ1-1 TRBV9 ASSPWGGGYTEAF
TRBJ2-1 TRBV5-1 ASSLLVAGYEQF